One and the same sample provided the 14 T cell receptor beta chains below, sequenced in a study of T-cell reconstitution after alpha-beta-depleted transplantation in children. For TCRbeta, the library was prepared with unique molecular identifiers. TCRdb recomputed calls from the PCR reads with MiXCR, one row per CDR3 protein. The table shows 200,000 to 250,000 distinct CDR3 sequences, with just under 8.5% occurring only once. Sequenced material: PBMCs, mostly from graft donor cells, taken 180 days after TCRalphabeta/CD19-depleted stem cell transplant. All receptors derive from a male patient between 10 and 17 years old who had a stem cell transplant for acute lymphoblastic leukemia, so the T cells may come from the graft donor.

This clonotype was found many times. V is TRBV15 and J is TRBJ2-3, with TRBD2 identical over 8 bases. V was pared by 3 bases and J by 2 bases, with 1 base of the junction left unmatched. The CDR3 has 14 residues. CDR1 is LNHNV, CDR2 YYDKDF, per germline (reference sequence). CDR3 sequence (DNA): TGTGCCACCAGCAGTAGCGGGGCCACAGATACGCAGTATTTT. Translation gives CATSSSGATDTQYF.

This clonotype has at least ten counts. The V gene is TRBV5-1, the J gene TRBJ1-2; D is unclear. This CDR3 has 15 residues. Trimming pared 0 bases from V and 8 bases from J, leaving 17 bases between. CDR1 is SGHRS and CDR2 is YFSETQ in the germline V gene. Written as DNA, the CDR3 is TGCGCCAGCAGCTTGGATCTCAGGTCCTTGGAGGGCTACACCTTC. Its protein product is CASSLDLRSLEGYTF.

This clonotype appeared many times. The chain has TRBV6-1 and TRBJ2-6; D not resolved. The CDR3 covers 15 residues. Germline-derived CDR1 and CDR2 are MNHNS and SASEGT. Trimming took 4 bases from V and 0 from J, leaving 7 bases between them. The CDR3, as DNA: TGTGCCAGCAGTGGGCTGAACTCTGGGGCCAACGTCCTGACTTTC. Translated: CASSGLNSGANVLTF.

Many counts were recorded for this clonotype. The V and J genes are TRBV20-1 and TRBJ1-5, with D maybe TRBD1 (6 bases). The CDR3 has 12 amino acids. The germline gives CDR1 DFQATT, CDR2 SNEGSKA (reference sequence). Trimming left V 8 bases short and J 4 bases short, with 12 bases between. CDR3 sequence (DNA): TGCAGTCCCTCGAGGGGGAATCAGCCCCAGCATTTT. This translates into CSPSRGNQPQHF.

As concerns this clonotype: This may arise from a read error, as a much more abundant clone is one base away. V and J are TRBV7-9 and TRBJ1-3; D gene unclear. Germline CDR1 and CDR2: SEHNR and FQNEAQ (reference sequence). The CDR3 covers 15 residues. In DNA form, the CDR3 reads TGTGCCAGCATCTTAGAAGGTTCCTCTGGAAACACCATATATTTT. Translating it yields CASILEGSSGNTIYF.

This clonotype occurred many times. The chain carries TRBV7-2 and TRBJ2-4; D not resolved. Deletions cut 3 bases from V and 0 bases from J, with 9 bases between. Germline CDR1 reads SGHTA; CDR2 reads FQGNSA. This CDR3 contains 15 residues. The CDR3 DNA reads TGTGCCAGCAGCTTTGGGGATCTAGCCAAAAACATTCAGTACTTC. It codes for CASSFGDLAKNIQYF.

In its sample, this clonotype was seen many times. The chain carries TRBV12-3 or TRBV12-4 and TRBJ2-7; a weak D match, TRBD1 (6 bases). The CDR3 has 15 residues. The V end lost 5 bases, the J end lost 3 bases, and 17 bases lay between the germline ends. In DNA, the CDR3 is TGTGCCAGCAGTCAGACCGGGGACACTCACTACGAGCAGTACTTC. This sequence encodes CASSQTGDTHYEQYF.

This clonotype was picked up many times. This chain links TRBV7-2 with TRBJ2-7; unclear D gene. This CDR3 has 13 residues. V was pared by 5 bases and J by 2 bases, with 10 bases between. The germline V gene has CDR1 SGHTA and CDR2 FQGNSA. In DNA, the CDR3 is TGTGCCAGCAGCCCCGTTATTACCTACGAGCAGTACTTC. The encoded protein is CASSPVITYEQYF.

This clonotype was found many times. V usage is TRBV2 and J usage is TRBJ1-1; D not certain. The germline gives CDR1 SNHLY, CDR2 FYNNEI. This CDR3 spans 11 amino acids. V was shortened by 8 bases and J by 5 bases, with 9 bases between the two germline ends. The CDR3 loop reads CASYAGTEAFF. CDR3 sequence (DNA): TGTGCCAGCTACGCGGGGACTGAAGCTTTCTTT.

This clonotype was recorded at least ten times. This chain links TRBV18 with TRBJ1-6; 7 positions match TRBD1. The CDR3 is made up of 14 amino acids. Per the germline V gene, CDR1 is KGHSH and CDR2 is LQKENI. The J segment lost 7 bases and the V segment lost 4 bases, leaving 4 bases of the junction unmatched. CDR3 nucleotide sequence: TGTGCCAGCTCACTCGGACAGGCCAATTCACCCCTCCACTTT. Its protein is CASSLGQANSPLHF.

This CDR3 is CASSEASNEQFF. CDR3 in DNA: TGTGCCAGCAGTGAAGCCTCCAATGAGCAGTTCTTC. V usage is TRBV2 and J usage is TRBJ2-1; D remains ambiguous. The germline V gene encodes CDR1 SNHLY and CDR2 FYNNEI. The CDR3 length is 12 residues. Between the trimmed V and J ends, which lost 0 bases and 6 bases, there was a span of 3 bases.

The V gene is TRBV6-2 or TRBV6-3, the J gene TRBJ2-5; TRBD2 agrees at 7 bases. Germline trimming cut 8 bases from V and 5 bases from J; bases unmatched to any gene: 8. Germline V gives CDR1 MNHEY, CDR2 SVGEGT. The CDR3 is made up of 13 amino acids. CDR3 in amino acids: CASLRGDLETQYF. As DNA, the CDR3 is TGTGCCAGCCTTCGGGGGGACCTGGAGACCCAGTACTTC.

This clonotype was observed many times. CDR3 nucleotide sequence: TGTGCCAGCAGCCCACTGTTAGAGGAAGGCTACACCTTC. Its protein product is CASSPLLEEGYTF. The chain employs TRBV5-6 and TRBJ1-2, with D hard to call. V shed 4 bases and J shed 8 bases, with 15 bases lying between them. The CDR3 runs 13 residues. CDR1 is SGHDT and CDR2 is YYEEEE in the germline V gene.

This clonotype has a count of ten or more. The chain combines TRBV11-2 with TRBJ2-5; D possibly corresponds to TRBD1 (8 bases). Trimming removed 0 bases at V and 2 bases at J, with 19 bases between. Germline V gives CDR1 SGHAT, CDR2 FQNNGV. The CDR3 loop spans 18 amino acids. The CDR3 nucleotides read TGTGCCAGCAGCTTAGATAGGATGACAGGGGAGGGGCAAGAGACCCAGTACTTC. The encoded protein is CASSLDRMTGEGQETQYF.